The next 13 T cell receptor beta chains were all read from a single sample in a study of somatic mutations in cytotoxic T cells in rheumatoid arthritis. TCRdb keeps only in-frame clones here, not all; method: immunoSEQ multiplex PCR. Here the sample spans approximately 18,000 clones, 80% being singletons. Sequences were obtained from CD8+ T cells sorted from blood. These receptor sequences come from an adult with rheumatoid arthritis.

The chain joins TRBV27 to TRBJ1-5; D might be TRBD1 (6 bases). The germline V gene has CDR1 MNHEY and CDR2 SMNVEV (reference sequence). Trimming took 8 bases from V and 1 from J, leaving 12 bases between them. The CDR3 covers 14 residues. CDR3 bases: TGTGCCAGCGCACCTACAGGGAGCAATCAGCCCCAGCATTTT. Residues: CASAPTGSNQPQHF.

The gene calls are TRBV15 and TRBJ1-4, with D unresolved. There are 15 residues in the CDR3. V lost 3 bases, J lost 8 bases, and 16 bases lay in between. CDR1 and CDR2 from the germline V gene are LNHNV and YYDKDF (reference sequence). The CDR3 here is CATSSSLVISEKLFF. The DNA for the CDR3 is TGTGCCACCAGCAGTTCTCTGGTGATTTCCGAAAAACTGTTTTTT.

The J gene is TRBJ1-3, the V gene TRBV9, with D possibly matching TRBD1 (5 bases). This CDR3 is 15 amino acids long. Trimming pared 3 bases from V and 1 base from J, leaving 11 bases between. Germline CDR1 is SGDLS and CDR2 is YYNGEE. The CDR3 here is CASSADQGSGNTIYF. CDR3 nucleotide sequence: TGTGCCAGCAGCGCTGACCAGGGTTCTGGAAACACCATATATTTT.

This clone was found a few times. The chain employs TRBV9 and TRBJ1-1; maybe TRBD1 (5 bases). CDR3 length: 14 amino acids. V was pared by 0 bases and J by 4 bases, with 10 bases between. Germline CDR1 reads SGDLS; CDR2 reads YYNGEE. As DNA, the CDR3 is TGTGCCAGCAGCGTAGCTTCGGGGCTCACTGAAGCTTTCTTT. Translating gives CASSVASGLTEAFF.

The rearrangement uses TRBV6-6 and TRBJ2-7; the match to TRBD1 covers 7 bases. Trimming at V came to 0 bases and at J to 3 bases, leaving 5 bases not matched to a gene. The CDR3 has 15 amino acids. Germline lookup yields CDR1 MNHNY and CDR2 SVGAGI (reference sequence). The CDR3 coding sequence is TGTGCCAGCAGTTACTCTGAGACAGGGATCTACGAGCAGTACTTC. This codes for CASSYSETGIYEQYF.

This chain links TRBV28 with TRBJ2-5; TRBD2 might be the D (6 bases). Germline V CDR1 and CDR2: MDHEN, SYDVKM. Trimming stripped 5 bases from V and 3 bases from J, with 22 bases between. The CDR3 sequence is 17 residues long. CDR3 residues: CASSPTSGRMEEETQYF. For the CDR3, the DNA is TGTGCCAGCAGTCCTACCTCAGGGAGGATGGAAGAAGAGACCCAGTACTTC.

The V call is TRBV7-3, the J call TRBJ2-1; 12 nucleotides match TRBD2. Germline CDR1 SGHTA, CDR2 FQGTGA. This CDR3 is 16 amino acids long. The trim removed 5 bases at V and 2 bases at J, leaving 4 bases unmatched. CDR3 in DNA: TGTGCCAGCAGCCCCTGGACTAGCGGGACCTACAATGAGCAGTTCTTC. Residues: CASSPWTSGTYNEQFF. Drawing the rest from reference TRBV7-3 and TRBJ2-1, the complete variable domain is GAGVSQTPSNKVTEKGKYVELRCDPISGHTALYWYRQSLGQGPEFLIYFQGTGAADDSGLPNDRFFAVRPEGSVSTLKIQRTERGDSAVYLCASSPWTSGTYNEQFFGPGTRLTVL.

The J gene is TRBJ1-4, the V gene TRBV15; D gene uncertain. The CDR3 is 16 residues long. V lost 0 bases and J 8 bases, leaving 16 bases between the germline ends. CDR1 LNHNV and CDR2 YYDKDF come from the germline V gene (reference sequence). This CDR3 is CATSRDYPQMKEKLFF. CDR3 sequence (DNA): TGTGCCACCAGCAGAGATTACCCACAGATGAAGGAAAAACTGTTTTTT.

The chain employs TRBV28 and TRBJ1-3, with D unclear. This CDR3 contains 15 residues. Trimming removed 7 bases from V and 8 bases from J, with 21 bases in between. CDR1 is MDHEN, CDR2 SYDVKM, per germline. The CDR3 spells CASTGMTSGGDTIYF. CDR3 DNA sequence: TGTGCCAGCACCGGGATGACTTCAGGTGGGGACACCATATATTTT.

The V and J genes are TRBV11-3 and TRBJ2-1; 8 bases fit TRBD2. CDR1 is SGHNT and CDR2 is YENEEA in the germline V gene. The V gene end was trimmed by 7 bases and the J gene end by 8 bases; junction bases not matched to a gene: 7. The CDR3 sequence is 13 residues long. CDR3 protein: CASTGGGSDEQFF. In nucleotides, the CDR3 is TGTGCCAGCACCGGGGGGGGGTCGGATGAGCAGTTCTTC.

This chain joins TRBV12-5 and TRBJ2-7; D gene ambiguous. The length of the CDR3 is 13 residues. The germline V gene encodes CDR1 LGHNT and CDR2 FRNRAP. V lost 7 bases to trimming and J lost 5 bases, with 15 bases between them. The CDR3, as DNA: TGTGCTAGTGTTCTTTCATCAGAGAACGAGCAGTACTTC. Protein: CASVLSSENEQYF.

CDR3 nucleotides: TGTGCCAGTAGTATATTGGCTGGTAGCAATCAGCCCCAGCATTTT. Encoded protein: CASSILAGSNQPQHF. The chain joins TRBV19 to TRBJ1-5; D is ambiguous. The germline CDR1 and CDR2 sequences are LNHDA and SQIVND (reference sequence). V lost 2 bases and J 0 bases, leaving 8 bases between the germline ends. The CDR3 contains 15 residues.

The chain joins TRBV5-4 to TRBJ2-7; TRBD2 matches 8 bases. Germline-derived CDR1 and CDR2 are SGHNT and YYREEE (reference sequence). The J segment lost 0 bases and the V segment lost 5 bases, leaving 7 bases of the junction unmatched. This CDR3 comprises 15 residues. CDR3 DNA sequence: TGTGCCAGCAGTAATCCGGGACTAGGCTCCTACGAGCAGTACTTC. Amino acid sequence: CASSNPGLGSYEQYF.